The 2 T cell receptor beta chains given below trace back to one sample, sequenced in a study of shared clonotypes between healthy human individuals. Naive CD8 cells comprised CD45RO-negative, CCR7-positively selected cells, excluding terminally differentiated effector memory CD45RA+ cells. TCRdb keeps only in-frame clones here, not all; method: immunoSEQ multiplex PCR. The data hold around 560,000 clones, with roughly 96% observed a single time. Sequenced sample: naive CD8+ T cells sorted from blood. Receptors originate from a woman between 25 and 40 years old in good health.

The rearrangement joins TRBV5-1 to TRBJ2-1; 9 positions match TRBD1. The CDR3 sequence is 18 residues long. Germline trimming cut 0 bases from V and 0 bases from J; bases unmatched to any gene: 7. CDR1 SGHRS and CDR2 YFSETQ come from the germline V gene. CDR3 sequence (DNA): TGCGCCAGCAGCTTGGGGACAGGGGCTTACCCCTCCTACAATGAGCAGTTCTTC. Translating it yields CASSLGTGAYPSYNEQFF.

The genes are TRBV29-1 and TRBJ2-1; D gene ambiguous. Trimming stripped 3 bases from V and 4 bases from J, with 10 bases between. The CDR3 contains 13 residues. Germline loops: CDR1 SQVTM, CDR2 ANQGSEA. CDR3 loop: CSVEGWLYNEQFF. CDR3 DNA: TGCAGCGTTGAGGGGTGGCTGTACAATGAGCAGTTCTTC.